The rows below give T cell receptor beta chains drawn from one sample of a study of CDR3 diversity in severe acne. TCRdb analysed the PCR reads with MiXCR anew, one entry per CDR3 protein. The sample contains tens of thousands of distinct CDR3 sequences, approximately 51% of which appear only once. Sequencing was done on a sample of blood. The receptors come from a male donor in good health, without acne. Each CDR3 is given with its conserved first and last residue. A D gene is named only where the DNA matches it firmly. Size values are once, few and many counts, or a class for expanded clones, and some rows have none.

>TRBJ1-1|TRBV19|many|TRBD1
CARPGTAGEKAEAFF
TGTGCCAGGCCAGGGACAGCGGGGGAGAAGGCTGAAGCTTTCTTT
>TRBJ1-2|TRBV28|many|-
CASSLRLGYGYTF
TGTGCCAGCAGTTTAAGACTTGGGTATGGCTACACCTTC
>TRBJ1-2|TRBV30|-|-
CAWNRGRVYDYGYTF
TGTGCCTGGAACCGGGGACGGGTCTACGACTATGGCTACACCTTC
>TRBJ2-5|TRBV12-3/TRBV12-4|-|TRBD1
CASSSSRTGGSETQYF
TGTGCCAGCAGTTCCTCGAGGACAGGGGGATCAGAGACCCAGTACTTC
>TRBJ1-2|TRBV4-1|-|TRBD1
CASSQGSTGGNYGYTF
TGCGCCAGCAGCCAAGGTTCGACAGGGGGCAACTATGGCTACACCTTC
>TRBJ1-1|TRBV7-8|-|TRBD1
CASSLDRDRVGTEAFF
TGTGCCAGCAGCTTAGATCGTGACAGGGTGGGCACTGAAGCTTTCTTT
>TRBJ1-5|TRBV2|-|-
CASKGQGSFQPQHF
TGTGCCAGCAAGGGGCAGGGAAGTTTCCAGCCCCAGCATTTT
>TRBJ2-1|TRBV7-6|-|TRBD2
CASSFRTSGDNEQFF
TGTGCCAGCAGCTTTCGGACTAGCGGGGACAATGAGCAGTTCTTC
>TRBJ2-7|TRBV10-3|-|-
CASSEVIDGSYEQYF
TGTGCCAGCAGTGAGGTCATAGATGGGTCCTACGAGCAGTACTTC
>TRBJ1-2|TRBV19|few|-
CASSYDIPYGYTF
TGTGCCAGTAGTTATGACATACCCTATGGCTACACCTTC
>TRBJ2-3|TRBV5-1|-|TRBD1
CASSWETGRADTQYF
TGCGCCAGCAGCTGGGAGACAGGGCGAGCAGATACGCAGTATTTT
>TRBJ1-5|TRBV5-1|-|-
CASSSGGVGQPQHF
TGCGCCAGCAGCTCCGGCGGGGTCGGTCAGCCCCAGCATTTT
>TRBJ2-7|TRBV15|-|TRBD1
CATSRGDRDLLYF
TGTGCCACCAGCAGAGGAGACAGGGACCTTCTCTACTTC